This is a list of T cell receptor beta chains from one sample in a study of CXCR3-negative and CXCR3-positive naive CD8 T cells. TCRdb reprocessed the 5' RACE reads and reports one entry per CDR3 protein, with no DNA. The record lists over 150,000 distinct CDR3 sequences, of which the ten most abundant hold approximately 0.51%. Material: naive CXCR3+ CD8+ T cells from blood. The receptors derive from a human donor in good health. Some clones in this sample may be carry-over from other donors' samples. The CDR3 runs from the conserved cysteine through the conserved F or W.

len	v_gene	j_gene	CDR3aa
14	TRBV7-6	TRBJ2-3	CASSLADYTDTQYF
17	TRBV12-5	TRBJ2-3	CASEASGGTNSTDTQYF
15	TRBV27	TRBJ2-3	CASSSPGQQKNTQYF
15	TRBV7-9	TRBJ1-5	CASSLGWGSNQPQHF
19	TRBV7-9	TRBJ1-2	CASSLLGYSVTNRDFGYTF
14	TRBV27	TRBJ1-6	CASTLGALGSPLHF
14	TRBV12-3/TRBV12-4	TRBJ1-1	CASSWGDRGTEAFF
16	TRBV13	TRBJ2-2	CASSSLLGGRTGELFF
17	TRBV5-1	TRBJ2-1	CASSLGPSGYSYNEQFF
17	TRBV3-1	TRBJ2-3	CASSRPSRGPATDTQYF
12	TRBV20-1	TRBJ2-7	CSARDLGNEQYF
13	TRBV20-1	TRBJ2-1	CSAQHKAYNEQFF
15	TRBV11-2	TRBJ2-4	CASSARVLAKNIQYF
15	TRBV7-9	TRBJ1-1	CASSSHVSMNTEAFF
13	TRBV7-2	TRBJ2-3	CASSPLAWDTQYF
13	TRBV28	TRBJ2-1	CASRTIVRNEQFF
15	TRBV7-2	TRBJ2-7	CASSLAATGYYEQYF
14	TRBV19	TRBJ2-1	CASSIVGGQVEQFF
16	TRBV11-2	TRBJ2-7	CASSLEALTADYEQYF
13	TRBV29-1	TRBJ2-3	CSVEQGGADTQYF
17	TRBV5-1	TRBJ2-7	CASSLASPDRALYEQYF
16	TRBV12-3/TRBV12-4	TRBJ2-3	CASSQTTTGSTDTQYF
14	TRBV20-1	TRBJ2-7	CSARGFQGAGEQYF
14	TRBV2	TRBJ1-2	CASTMEQGARGYTF
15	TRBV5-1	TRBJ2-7	CASSFGLAGFYEQYF
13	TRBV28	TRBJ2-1	CASSFLWPNEQFF
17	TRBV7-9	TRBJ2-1	CASSLPLAVLGSNEQFF
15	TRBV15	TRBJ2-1	CATSRDRGFYNEQFF
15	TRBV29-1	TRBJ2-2	CSVRGTSGNTGELFF
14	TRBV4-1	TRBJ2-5	CASSQEDGQETQYF